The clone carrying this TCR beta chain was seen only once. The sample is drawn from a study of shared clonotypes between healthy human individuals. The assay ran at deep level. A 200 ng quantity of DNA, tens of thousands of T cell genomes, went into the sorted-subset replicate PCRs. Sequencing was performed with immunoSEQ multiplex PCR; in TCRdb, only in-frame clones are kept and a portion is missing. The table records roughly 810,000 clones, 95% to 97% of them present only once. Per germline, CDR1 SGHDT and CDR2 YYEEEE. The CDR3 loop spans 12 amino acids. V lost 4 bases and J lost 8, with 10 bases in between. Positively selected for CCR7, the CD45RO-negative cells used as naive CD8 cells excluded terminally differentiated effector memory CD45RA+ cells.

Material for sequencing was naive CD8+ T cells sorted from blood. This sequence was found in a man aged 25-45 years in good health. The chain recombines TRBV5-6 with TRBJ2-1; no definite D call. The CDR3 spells CASSRPLDEQFF. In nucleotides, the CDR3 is TGTGCCAGCAGCCGTCCTCTGGATGAGCAGTTCTTC.